This record looks at one T cell receptor (beta chain) sequence and its context. The CDR3 has 16 residues. Germline trimming cut 4 bases from V and 5 bases from J; bases unmatched to any gene: 10. The germline V gene has CDR1 SGHTA and CDR2 FQGNSA. It was with 60 Vbeta and 13 Jbeta primers that the PCR ran. The protocol was immunoSEQ multiplex PCR, while the TCRdb copy is restricted to in-frame clones and leaves out a portion. The sample shows around 150,000 clones, 61% of them seen only once. The data stem from a study of cytomegalovirus exposure and HLA in healthy donors. The TCR was taken from a male donor in good health and CMV-seronegative. Specimen: PBMCs. This sequence joins TRBV7-2 and TRBJ2-5, with 10 bases identical to TRBD1. The CDR3 coding sequence is TGTGCCAGCAGCTCACGACAGGGGGCTTTAGGGGAGACCCAGTACTTC. Translation gives CASSSRQGALGETQYF.